Listed here are 21 T cell receptor beta chains from one sample, sequenced in a study of OX40 agonist ivuxolimab in advanced cancers. Preparation of the library involved the immunoSEQ multiplex PCR assay. Held by TCRdb, this immuneACCESS table contains in-frame sequences only and omits some clones. Under half of the omission traces to an unresolved V gene where checked; the cause of the rest is unknown. This sample has about 77,000 clones in its table, and over 85% of those were observed once. The ten top clones hold around 2.4% of the sample. Material: CD4+ or CD8+ T cells sorted from blood, obtained in a trial of the OX40 agonist ivuxolimab. All receptors derive from an adult with an advanced solid tumor such as melanoma, head and neck, liver or kidney cancer.

In this sample, this clone turned up once. The chain couples TRBV4-1 to TRBJ1-4; no clear D. CDR3 size: 16 residues. The germline V gene has CDR1 MGHRA and CDR2 YSYEKL. Deletions cut 1 base from V and 0 bases from J, with 9 bases between. The CDR3 spells CASSQVARATNEKLFF. The CDR3 DNA reads TGCGCCAGCAGCCAAGTTGCCCGAGCAACTAATGAAAAACTGTTTTTT.

V usage is TRBV18 and J usage is TRBJ2-3; the D gene is possibly TRBD2 (6 bases). The CDR3 is 14 amino acids. Germline V gene lookup returns CDR1 KGHSH and CDR2 LQKENI. Trimming left V 3 bases short and J 1 base short, with 8 bases between. This CDR3 is CASSPTSGTDTQYF. CDR3 sequence (DNA): TGTGCCAGCTCACCGACTAGTGGCACAGATACGCAGTATTTT.

J is TRBJ2-5 and V is TRBV11-1; TRBD1 matches 9 bases. Germline trimming cut 3 bases from V and 5 bases from J; bases unmatched to any gene: 7. This CDR3 comprises 15 residues. CDR1 and CDR2 (germline): SGHAT, FQDESV (reference sequence). CDR3 nucleotides: TGTGCCAGCAGCTTGACAGGGGGTGGGGATGAGACCCAGTACTTC. It translates to CASSLTGGGDETQYF.

The chain carries TRBV14 and TRBJ2-3; tentatively, D is TRBD1 or TRBD2 (5 bases each). The V gene lost 0 bases and the J gene lost 1 base, with 8 bases spanning the gap. Germline V lookup: CDR1 SGHDN, CDR2 FVKESK. The CDR3 loop spans 15 amino acids. The CDR3 nucleotides read TGTGCCAGCAGCCAAGAGAGGGGAGGCACAGATACGCAGTATTTT. Translation: CASSQERGGTDTQYF. Filled out from reference TRBV14 and TRBJ2-3, the complete variable domain reads EAGVTQFPSHSVIEKGQTVTLRCDPISGHDNLYWYRRVMGKEIKFLLHFVKESKQDESGMPNNRFLAERTGGTYSTLKVQPAELEDSGVYFCASSQERGGTDTQYFGPGTRLTVL.

The chain couples TRBV4-1 to TRBJ2-5; D call uncertain. The end of the DNA aligns better with TRBJ2-7, so the J call may be wrong. Germline CDR1 MGHRA, CDR2 YSYEKL. There are 15 residues in the CDR3. The CDR3 reads CASSQDPVSSYEQYF. CDR3 nucleotides: TGCGCCAGCAGCCAAGATCCCGTCTCGAGCTACGAGCAGTACTTC.

The J gene is TRBJ2-1, the V gene TRBV5-8; 9 bases agree with TRBD2. The CDR3 covers 16 residues. The V and J ends lost 0 bases and 8 bases, in that order; junction bases with no gene match: 9. Per germline, CDR1 SGHTS and CDR2 YDEGEE. In DNA, the CDR3 is TGTGCCAGCAGCTTGGGAGGCGCGGGAGGGGTATATGAGCAGTTCTTC. Protein product: CASSLGGAGGVYEQFF.

This clone has just a few counts. The chain couples TRBV19 to TRBJ1-5; the D gene is possibly TRBD1 (6 bases). Trimming stripped 5 bases from V and 0 bases from J, with 8 bases between. This CDR3 has 14 residues. Germline CDR1 LNHDA, CDR2 SQIVND (reference sequence). This CDR3 reads CASSQGYSNQPQHF. The DNA of the CDR3 is TGTGCCAGTAGTCAGGGGTATAGCAATCAGCCCCAGCATTTT.

The J gene is TRBJ1-2, the V gene TRBV20-1; D remains ambiguous. Germline V gene data show CDR1 as DFQATT and CDR2 as SNEGSKA (reference sequence). CDR3 length: 11 residues. Trimming took off 1 base at V and 12 bases at J, with 12 bases between the two ends. As DNA, the CDR3 is TGCAGTGCTAGAGGGCAAGTGGATAACACCTTC. Its protein product is CSARGQVDNTF.

This clone occurred many times. CDR3 nucleotide sequence: TGCGCCAGCAGCTTACAGCCTGATAATTCACCCCTCCACTTT. Translation gives CASSLQPDNSPLHF. The chain uses TRBV5-1 and TRBJ1-6; D is ambiguous. The germline V and J ends were trimmed by 2 bases and 5 bases, with 8 bases remaining between them. The CDR3 length is 14 residues. Germline V gene sequence: CDR1 SGHRS, CDR2 YFSETQ.

The J gene is TRBJ1-1, the V gene TRBV11-2; perhaps TRBD1 as D (5 bases). Germline CDR1 reads SGHAT; CDR2 reads FQNNGV. CDR3 size: 16 residues. V shed 1 base and J shed 3 bases, with 15 bases lying between them. CDR3 region: CASSLVWGPEDTEAFF. The CDR3 coding sequence is TGTGCCAGCAGCTTAGTCTGGGGCCCCGAGGACACTGAAGCTTTCTTT.

The V gene is TRBV11-2, the J gene TRBJ2-1, with TRBD2 matching over 10 bases. Germline V gives CDR1 SGHAT, CDR2 FQNNGV. The ends lost 2 bases at V and 4 bases at J; junction bases unmatched: 8. This CDR3 region has 17 residues. The CDR3 DNA reads as TGTGCCAGCAGCTTATTGCCTAGCGGGGGACGTTACAATGAGCAGTTCTTC. Amino acids: CASSLLPSGGRYNEQFF. Full variable domain (missing parts from reference TRBV11-2 and TRBJ2-1): EAGVAQSPRYKIIEKRQSVAFWCNPISGHATLYWYQQILGQGPKLLIQFQNNGVVDDSQLPKDRFSAERLKGVDSTLKIQPAKLEDSAVYLCASSLLPSGGRYNEQFFGPGTRLTVL.

This clone appeared a few times. The chain combines TRBV29-1 with TRBJ2-1; 10 bases match TRBD2. This CDR3 has 16 residues. CDR1 and CDR2 from the germline V gene are SQVTM and ANQGSEA. V gave up 1 base and J gave up 0 bases; unmatched junction bases: 3. The CDR3 is CSVEGASGSSYNEQFF. For the CDR3, the DNA is TGCAGCGTTGAAGGGGCTAGCGGGAGCTCCTACAATGAGCAGTTCTTC.

This chain joins TRBV7-2 and TRBJ2-1, with TRBD2 matching over 14 bases. V was pared by 5 bases and J by 12 bases, with 9 bases of the junction left unmatched. The CDR3 runs 15 residues. CDR1 and CDR2 from the germline V gene are SGHTA and FQGNSA. The CDR3 loop reads CASSRLAGGRGGQFF. CDR3 nucleotide sequence: TGTGCCAGCAGCCGACTAGCGGGAGGGCGAGGGGGGCAGTTCTTC.

Comments on this clone: Other DNA sequences in the sample encode the same CDR3. The chain links TRBV2 to TRBJ1-5; 8 bases are shared with TRBD1. The CDR3 consists of 14 residues. Per germline, CDR1 SNHLY and CDR2 FYNNEI. The junction had 5 bases not matched to a gene; V was cut back by 5 bases and J by 5 bases. The CDR3 protein is CASSPDRGDQPQHF. DNA of the CDR3: TGTGCCAGCAGTCCTGACAGGGGAGATCAGCCCCAGCATTTT.

This chain joins TRBV15 and TRBJ2-6; tentatively, D is TRBD1 (5 bases). CDR1 LNHNV and CDR2 YYDKDF come from the germline V gene (reference sequence). Trimming removed 3 bases from V and 4 bases from J, with 16 bases in between. The CDR3 length is 17 residues. The CDR3 protein is CATSSNWPGSGANVLTF. CDR3 coding DNA: TGTGCCACCAGCAGCAACTGGCCAGGGTCAGGGGCCAACGTCCTGACTTTC. Full variable domain (missing parts from reference TRBV15 and TRBJ2-6): DAMVIQNPRYQVTQFGKPVTLSCSQTLNHNVMYWYQQKSSQAPKLLFHYYDKDFNNEADTPDNFQSRRPNTSFCFLDIRSPGLGDTAMYLCATSSNWPGSGANVLTFGAGSRLTVL.

This rearrangement joins TRBV6-5 to TRBJ1-2; 8 positions agree with TRBD1. Germline values: CDR1 MNHEY, CDR2 SVGAGI. This CDR3 comprises 15 residues. V shed 8 bases and J 0 bases; nucleotides not matched to a gene: 8. Written as DNA, the CDR3 is TGTGCCAGCTTGGGGACAGGATATTCTAACTATGGCTACACCTTC. This sequence encodes CASLGTGYSNYGYTF.

J is TRBJ1-5 and V is TRBV19; D perhaps matches TRBD1 (5 bases). Trimming removed 3 bases from V and 2 bases from J, with 11 bases in between. The CDR3 has 15 amino acids. Germline CDR1 LNHDA, CDR2 SQIVND (reference sequence). The CDR3 nucleotides are TGTGCCAGTAGTATTTGGCAGGGTGGCAATCAGCCCCAGCATTTT. Translation: CASSIWQGGNQPQHF.

The chain is built from TRBV19 and TRBJ1-1; 8 nucleotides line up with TRBD1. In germline, CDR1 is LNHDA, CDR2 SQIVND (reference sequence). Germline trimming cut 9 bases from V and 1 base from J; bases unmatched to any gene: 7. This CDR3 is 14 amino acids long. The CDR3: CASVGGQGNTEAFF. Written as DNA, the CDR3 is TGTGCCAGCGTAGGCGGACAGGGGAACACTGAAGCTTTCTTT.

The chain couples TRBV11-2 to TRBJ1-2, with a weak D call TRBD1 (5 bases). There are 12 residues in the CDR3. Germline CDR1 and CDR2: SGHAT and FQNNGV. With 6 bases removed from V and 7 bases from J, the gap between germline ends came to 12 bases. The DNA of the CDR3 is TGTGCCAGCAGTTTTCAGGGACGTGGCTACACCTTC. Amino acid sequence: CASSFQGRGYTF. The full variable domain, with the rest looked up from reference TRBV11-2 and TRBJ1-2, is EAGVAQSPRYKIIEKRQSVAFWCNPISGHATLYWYQQILGQGPKLLIQFQNNGVVDDSQLPKDRFSAERLKGVDSTLKIQPAKLEDSAVYLCASSFQGRGYTFGSGTRLTVV.

This chain joins TRBV18 and TRBJ2-3; TRBD1 or TRBD2 may be the D gene (7 bases each). Germline lookup yields CDR1 KGHSH and CDR2 LQKENI. This CDR3 is built from 13 residues. Deletions cut 6 bases from V and 13 bases from J, with 20 bases between. For the CDR3, the DNA is TGTGCCAGCTCGCAGGGGGGGGGACGCAACGAGTATTTT. This encodes CASSQGGGRNEYF.

V usage is TRBV30 and J usage is TRBJ1-2, with 11 positions matching TRBD1. Germline-derived CDR1 and CDR2 are GTSNPN and SVGIG (reference sequence). V shed 0 bases and J 7 bases; nucleotides not matched to a gene: 4. CDR3 length: 14 residues. The CDR3 coding sequence is TGTGCCTGGAGTGTAGGGACAGGGGGAAGTGGCTACACCTTC. Its protein is CAWSVGTGGSGYTF. Looking up the rest from reference TRBV30 and TRBJ1-2 gives the full variable domain: SQTIHQWPATLVQPVGSPLSLECTVEGTSNPNLYWYRQAAGRGLQLLFYSVGIGQISSEVPQNLSASRPQDRQFILSSKKLLLSDSGFYLCAWSVGTGGSGYTFGSGTRLTVV.